This TCR beta chain was recovered during a study of shared clonotypes between healthy human individuals. Notes on the study in general: Having only a few donors restricted how much genetic and exposure-history diversity was captured. Rarefaction demonstrated incomplete sorted-subset sequencing despite large depth.

Clones were read by immunoSEQ multiplex PCR, and TCRdb kept only the in-frame ones, dropping some. This sample has approximately 1,500,000 clones, with approximately 98% found just once. CDR1 is SGHRS and CDR2 is YFSETQ in the germline V gene. V lost 4 bases and J 2 bases, leaving 9 bases between the germline ends. The CDR3 extends over 13 amino acids. As concerns this clone: Its target is not known. Additional DNA sequences in this sample encode the identical CDR3.

Material for sequencing was naive CD4+ T cells sorted from blood. Regarding subset: CD45RA+ positively selected. The receptor was derived from a man aged 25-40 years in good health. The V call is TRBV5-1, the J call TRBJ1-1; no reliable D call. CDR3 sequence reads: CASSTGRNTEAFF. The CDR3 DNA reads as TGCGCCAGCAGCACGGGCAGAAACACTGAAGCTTTCTTT.